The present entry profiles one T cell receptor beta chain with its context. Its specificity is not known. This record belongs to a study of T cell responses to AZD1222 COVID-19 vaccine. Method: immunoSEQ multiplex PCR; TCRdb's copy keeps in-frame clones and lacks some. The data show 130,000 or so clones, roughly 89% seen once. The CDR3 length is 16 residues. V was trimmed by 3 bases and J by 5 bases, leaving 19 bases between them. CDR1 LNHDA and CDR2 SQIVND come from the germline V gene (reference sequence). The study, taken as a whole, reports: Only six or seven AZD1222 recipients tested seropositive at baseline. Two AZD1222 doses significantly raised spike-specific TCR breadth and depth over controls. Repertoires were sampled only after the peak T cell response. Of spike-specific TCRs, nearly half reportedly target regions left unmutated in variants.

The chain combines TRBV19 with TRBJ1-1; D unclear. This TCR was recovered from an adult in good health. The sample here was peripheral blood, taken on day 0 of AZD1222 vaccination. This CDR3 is CASSMGSSARRTEAFF. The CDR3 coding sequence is TGTGCCAGTAGTATGGGGTCGTCGGCCAGACGGACTGAAGCTTTCTTT.